The 26 T cell receptor beta chains below come from one sample, sequenced in a study of cytomegalovirus exposure and HLA in healthy donors. The PCR made use of 60 Vbeta and 13 Jbeta primers. Produced via immunoSEQ multiplex PCR; TCRdb's table is partial and in-frame only. The sample records about 63,000 clones, 79% being singletons. Sequenced material: PBMCs. The receptor source for this set is a woman younger than 45 in good health and CMV-seronegative.

The rearrangement joins TRBV27 to TRBJ1-2; the D is unclear. The germline V and J ends were trimmed by 8 bases and 8 bases, with 18 bases remaining between them. Germline-derived CDR1 and CDR2 are MNHEY and SMNVEV (reference sequence). CDR3 length: 13 amino acids. CDR3 DNA: TGTGCCAGCCGAACGACGGACTCCCGAGGCTACACCTTC. This encodes CASRTTDSRGYTF.

V is TRBV11-3 and J is TRBJ1-3; tentatively, D is TRBD1 (5 bases). The CDR3 loop spans 16 amino acids. Germline loops: CDR1 SGHNT, CDR2 YENEEA. V was trimmed by 2 bases and J by 2 bases, leaving 13 bases between them. As DNA, the CDR3 is TGTGCCAGCAGCTTACCACAGGAATCCGCTGGAAACACCATATATTTT. Protein: CASSLPQESAGNTIYF.

The CDR3 spells CASSHRQGTEAFF. CDR3 DNA: TGCGCCAGCAGCCACCGACAGGGGACTGAAGCTTTCTTT. The chain is built from TRBV4-1 and TRBJ1-1; 8 bases are a match to TRBD1. The V gene's germline CDR1 is MGHRA and CDR2 YSYEKL. This CDR3 contains 13 residues. With V trimmed by 3 bases and J by 5 bases, 2 bases remained unmatched.

The chain has TRBV7-8 and TRBJ2-5; 10 bases are shared with TRBD1. Germline V gene lookup returns CDR1 SGHVS and CDR2 FQNEAQ. Trimming at V came to 5 bases and at J to 4 bases, leaving 10 bases not matched to a gene. The CDR3 has 16 amino acids. The CDR3 loop reads CASSPGGTGEGETQYF. The CDR3 DNA reads as TGTGCCAGCAGCCCCGGGGGGACAGGGGAGGGAGAGACCCAGTACTTC.

Turning to this clone: A much larger clone is a single base away; this may be a read error. The DNA for the CDR3 is TGTGCCAGTGGCCCCGGGGCCTACGAGCAGTACTTC. This encodes CASGPGAYEQYF. The chain recombines TRBV6-1 with TRBJ2-7, with a possible D match to TRBD2 (5 bases). From germline, CDR1 is MNHNS and CDR2 SASEGT. Trimming pared 9 bases from V and 2 bases from J, leaving 11 bases between. The CDR3 totals 12 residues.

J is TRBJ1-2 and V is TRBV20-1; a possible D gene is TRBD1 (5 bases). Trimming stripped 6 bases from V and 4 bases from J, with 9 bases between. CDR1 is DFQATT and CDR2 is SNEGSKA in the germline V gene (reference sequence). The CDR3 consists of 11 residues. The CDR3 bases are TGCAGTGCCAGGGCCTCCTATGGCTACACCTTC. Its translation is CSARASYGYTF.

The chain is built from TRBV10-2 and TRBJ1-1; unclear D gene. Trimming stripped 8 bases from V and 0 bases from J, with 10 bases between. Per germline, CDR1 WSHSY and CDR2 SAAADI. The CDR3 has 13 residues. The CDR3 sequence is CASSDSLNTEAFF. CDR3 coding DNA: TGCGCCAGCTCGGACTCCCTGAACACTGAAGCTTTCTTT.

Concerning this clone: In the same sample, other DNA sequences code for this CDR3. V and J are TRBV5-1 and TRBJ1-1; 7 bases are shared with TRBD1. Per germline, CDR1 SGHRS and CDR2 YFSETQ. This CDR3 contains 14 residues. The V and J ends lost 0 bases and 4 bases, in that order; junction bases with no gene match: 3. CDR3 bases: TGCGCCAGCAGCTTGGAGGGGGCGGGCACTGAAGCTTTCTTT. This gives the protein CASSLEGAGTEAFF.

V usage is TRBV5-1 and J usage is TRBJ2-7, with 10 nucleotides matching TRBD1. Germline V lookup: CDR1 SGHRS, CDR2 YFSETQ. Trimming cost V 4 bases and J 1 base; bases outside gene matches: 8. CDR3 length: 16 amino acids. The chain's CDR3 is CASSPSGDRGSYEQYV. CDR3 sequence (DNA): TGCGCCAGCAGCCCGTCGGGGGACAGGGGTTCCTACGAGCAGTACGTC.

The chain links TRBV6-1 to TRBJ1-6; D is perhaps TRBD1 (5 bases). V shed 4 bases and J shed 8 bases, with 15 bases lying between them. Germline CDR1 is MNHNS and CDR2 is SASEGT. This CDR3 has 15 residues. The CDR3 sequence: CASSAGWALHSPLHF. The CDR3, as DNA: TGTGCCAGCAGTGCAGGGTGGGCTCTTCATTCACCCCTCCACTTT.

The chain has TRBV29-1 and TRBJ1-5, with 8 bases fitting TRBD1. The V segment lost 5 bases and the J segment 6 bases; nucleotides outside the gene matches: 9. This CDR3 has 14 amino acids. CDR1 and CDR2 (germline): SQVTM, ANQGSEA. The CDR3 region is CSVLGHRGTQPQHF. CDR3 bases: TGCAGCGTTCTGGGTCACAGGGGGACTCAGCCCCAGCATTTT.

V gene TRBV7-6 combines with J gene TRBJ2-2; 7 bases are shared with TRBD2. The CDR3 extends over 16 amino acids. Germline-derived CDR1 and CDR2 are SGHVS and FNYEAQ. With 3 bases clipped from V and 1 base from J, the junction kept 5 bases outside the gene matches. The CDR3 region has the DNA TGTGCCAGCAGCTTTTCGGCTAGCGGGAACACCGGGGAGCTGTTTTTT. Translating gives CASSFSASGNTGELFF.

This clone turned up a few times. This chain joins TRBV19 and TRBJ2-7, with 15 positions matching TRBD2. Unmatched junction bases numbered 10, after V lost 5 bases and J lost 5 bases. The CDR3 has 17 amino acids. The germline V gene has CDR1 LNHDA and CDR2 SQIVND (reference sequence). CDR3 loop: CASSYRTSGRAWHEQYV. The CDR3 DNA reads TGTGCCAGTAGTTATAGGACTAGCGGGAGGGCCTGGCACGAGCAGTACGTC.

The CDR3 sequence is CASSLRTDFSNTGELFF. CDR3 DNA sequence: TGTGCCAGCAGCCTTAGGACGGACTTCTCGAACACCGGGGAGCTGTTTTTT. The V gene is TRBV7-2, the J gene TRBJ2-2, with D perhaps matching TRBD2 (5 bases). Germline CDR1 SGHTA, CDR2 FQGNSA. V shed 5 bases and J shed 0 bases, with 16 bases lying between them. This CDR3 has 17 residues.

This clone appeared once. V gene TRBV6-5 combines with J gene TRBJ1-5; 9 bases line up with TRBD1. The CDR3 is made up of 15 amino acids. Per germline, CDR1 MNHEY and CDR2 SVGAGI. J was trimmed by 4 bases and V by 4 bases; bases with no gene match: 5. CDR3 DNA: TGTGCCAGCAGTTCCGGGACAGGGAATAATCAGCCCCAGCATTTT. This gives the protein CASSSGTGNNQPQHF.

This clone was counted once. This chain links TRBV6-6 with TRBJ2-1; 11 bases are shared with TRBD2. Germline CDR1 and CDR2: MNHNY and SVGAGI (reference sequence). With V trimmed by 6 bases and J by 4 bases, 8 bases remained unmatched. This CDR3 has 16 residues. CDR3 nucleotide sequence: TGTGCCAGCAGAGTAGCGGGAGGGCCCGGTTACAATGAGCAGTTCTTC. Translated: CASRVAGGPGYNEQFF.

The V and J genes are TRBV5-4 and TRBJ1-6, with 7 bases identical to TRBD1. V dropped 4 bases and J dropped 7; count of bases not matched to a gene: 11. The CDR3 spans 16 residues. Germline V CDR1 and CDR2: SGHNT, YYREEE (reference sequence). CDR3 bases: TGTGCCAGCAGCCTGCGGGGCGACAGGGCCAATTCACCCCTCCACTTT. It is translated as CASSLRGDRANSPLHF. Full variable domain (remainder filled in from reference TRBV5-4 and TRBJ1-6): ETGVTQSPTHLIKTRGQQVTLRCSSQSGHNTVSWYQQALGQGPQFIFQYYREEENGRGNFPPRFSGLQFPNYSSELNVNALELDDSALYLCASSLRGDRANSPLHFGNGTRLTVT.

The chain couples TRBV19 to TRBJ1-5, with 10 nucleotides matching TRBD1. V lost 2 bases, J lost 7 bases, and 8 bases stayed unmatched. The CDR3 sequence is 16 residues long. Germline V CDR1 and CDR2: LNHDA, SQIVND (reference sequence). The DNA of the CDR3 is TGTGCCAGTAGTATAAGTGGGACAGGGGTCAGGCAGCCCCAGCATTTT. Its protein product is CASSISGTGVRQPQHF.

J is TRBJ1-1 and V is TRBV7-9; TRBD1 agrees at 8 bases. This CDR3 has 14 amino acids. V shed 4 bases, J shed 1 base, and the junction held 2 bases outside the gene matches. Germline V lookup: CDR1 SEHNR, CDR2 FQNEAQ (reference sequence). This CDR3 is CASSSGQGNTEAFF. The CDR3 DNA reads TGTGCCAGCAGCTCCGGACAGGGGAACACTGAAGCTTTCTTT.

The genes are TRBV19 and TRBJ1-2, with D unresolved. Germline V CDR1 and CDR2: LNHDA, SQIVND (reference sequence). The CDR3 spans 13 residues. The V gene lost 1 base and the J gene lost 8 bases, with 11 bases spanning the gap. CDR3 DNA: TGTGCCAGTAGTATAGGGACTCTGGTCGGCTACACCTTC. The encoded protein is CASSIGTLVGYTF.

The V call is TRBV5-5, the J call TRBJ1-1; no firm D call. V was trimmed by 1 base and J by 1 base, leaving 8 bases between them. The germline V gene encodes CDR1 SGHKS and CDR2 YYEKEE (reference sequence). This CDR3 has 14 amino acids. The CDR3, as DNA: TGTGCCAGCAGCTTGATACCGGGGAACACTGAAGCTTTCTTT. It specifies CASSLIPGNTEAFF.

This clone was recorded only once. This chain joins TRBV2 and TRBJ2-2; TRBD2 matches at 9 bases. Germline CDR1 SNHLY, CDR2 FYNNEI. V shed 9 bases and J 2 bases; nucleotides not matched to a gene: 4. The CDR3 loop spans 14 amino acids. CDR3 region: CASGLAKNTGELFF. In nucleotides, the CDR3 is TGTGCCAGTGGACTAGCGAAAAACACCGGGGAGCTGTTTTTT. The full variable domain, its missing parts supplied by reference TRBV2 and TRBJ2-2, is EPEVTQTPSHQVTQMGQEVILRCVPISNHLYFYWYRQILGQKVEFLVSFYNNEISEKSEIFDDQFSVERPDGSNFTLKIRSTKLEDSAMYFCASGLAKNTGELFFGEGSRLTVL.

V gene TRBV7-2 combines with J gene TRBJ2-1, with D perhaps matching TRBD1 (5 bases). Trimming shortened V by 2 bases and J by 3 bases, and 17 bases separated the two germline ends. This CDR3 spans 17 amino acids. Germline CDR1 and CDR2: SGHTA and FQGNSA. The CDR3 bases are TGTGCCAGCAGCTTATCAGTCGTAGGACAAGACTACAATGAGCAGTTCTTC. This translates into CASSLSVVGQDYNEQFF.

Turning to this clone: One end of the junction fails to match germline, which may point to a read error. This rearrangement joins TRBV5-8 to TRBJ1-2; D is perhaps TRBD1 (5 bases). This CDR3 is built from 16 residues. Germline CDR1 and CDR2: SGHTS and YDEGEE. The CDR3, as DNA: TGTGCCAGCCACCCCCGGGGCCGGGGGGGAAACTATGTCTACACCTTC. It encodes CASHPRGRGGNYVYTF.

The chain employs TRBV18 and TRBJ2-3; a possible D gene is TRBD2 (6 bases). CDR3 length equals 18 residues. Germline V gene data show CDR1 as KGHSH and CDR2 as LQKENI. V gave up 6 bases and J gave up 0 bases, with 22 bases separating them. The CDR3 region has the DNA TGTGCCAGCTCCCTAAACGGGGGATCATACGTGAGCACAGATACGCAGTATTTT. Its protein product is CASSLNGGSYVSTDTQYF.

V and J are TRBV19 and TRBJ2-3; 10 bases map to TRBD2. The CDR3 is 16 amino acids. The germline V gene has CDR1 LNHDA and CDR2 SQIVND (reference sequence). With V trimmed by 1 base and J by 2 bases, 3 bases remained unmatched. CDR3 coding DNA: TGTGCCAGTAGTATAGGAAGCGGGGGGGCCACAGATACGCAGTATTTT. It codes for CASSIGSGGATDTQYF. The variable domain in full, completed from reference TRBV19 and TRBJ2-3, reads DGGITQSPKYLFRKEGQNVTLSCEQNLNHDAMYWYRQDPGQGLRLIYYSQIVNDFQKGDIAEGYSVSREKKESFPLTVTSAQKNPTAFYLCASSIGSGGATDTQYFGPGTRLTVL.